The 25 T cell receptor beta chains below were found in one sample sequenced in a study of T cell changes during pregnancy in multiple sclerosis. TCRdb keeps only in-frame clones here, not all; method: immunoSEQ multiplex PCR. The repertoire has tens of thousands of clones, around 90% of them found once; the top ten carry 3.5% to 4%. Sequenced here: PBMCs, sampled in the first trimester of pregnancy. The receptor set was obtained from a female donor in good health, serving as a control in a pregnancy study. Some clones in this sample may be carry-over from other donors' samples.

This chain links TRBV7-6 with TRBJ2-6, with no clear D. This CDR3 region has 17 residues. The ends were cut back, 2 bases at V and 3 bases at J, with 14 bases in the middle. CDR1 is SGHVS and CDR2 is FNYEAQ in the germline V gene. In nucleotides, the CDR3 is TGTGCCAGCAGCTTAACATTGCTTAGCAGTGGGGCCAACGTCCTGACTTTC. Translating it yields CASSLTLLSSGANVLTF.

CDR3 DNA sequence: TGTGCCTGGAGTGTTTTTTCCCTAGCGGGATTGGTTAGGCCCGGGGAGCTGTTTTTT. Amino acids: CAWSVFSLAGLVRPGELFF. The chain combines TRBV30 with TRBJ2-2, with 9 bases that match TRBD2. CDR1 is GTSNPN, CDR2 SVGIG, per germline (reference sequence). V dropped 0 bases and J dropped 6; count of bases not matched to a gene: 17. The CDR3 covers 19 residues.

V and J are TRBV7-3 and TRBJ2-3; D is ambiguous. The germline CDR1 and CDR2 sequences are SGHTA and FQGTGA. V lost 0 bases and J 5 bases, leaving 9 bases between the germline ends. This CDR3 is 14 amino acids long. The CDR3 nucleotides read TGTGCCAGCAGCTTAACTCGAGGCCAAGATACGCAGTATTTT. Translation gives CASSLTRGQDTQYF.

The chain couples TRBV3-1 (or the pseudogene TRBV3-2) to TRBJ2-7; no reliable D call. Per the germline V gene, CDR1 is LGHDT and CDR2 is YNNKEL (reference sequence). The CDR3 runs to 9 residues. Trimming left V 11 bases short and J 5 bases short, with 7 bases between. CDR3 residues: CAGFDEQYF. DNA of the CDR3: TGTGCCGGCTTCGACGAGCAGTACTTC.

The sample holds one count of this clone. V usage is TRBV5-1 and J usage is TRBJ2-5; tentatively, D is TRBD1 (5 bases). The CDR3 has 15 residues. CDR1 SGHRS and CDR2 YFSETQ come from the germline V gene. V was pared by 4 bases and J by 3 bases, with 16 bases between. CDR3 nucleotide sequence: TGCGCCAGCAGCCGAAGGGGCGGCGCCGAAGAGACCCAGTACTTC. Residues: CASSRRGGAEETQYF.

J is TRBJ2-7 and V is TRBV11-2; possibly TRBD2 for D (6 bases). The ends were cut back, 7 bases at V and 3 bases at J, with 13 bases in the middle. Germline CDR1 SGHAT, CDR2 FQNNGV. The CDR3 loop spans 13 amino acids. The CDR3 loop is CASTPGGFYEQYF. CDR3 nucleotides: TGTGCCAGCACCCCCGGAGGGTTCTACGAGCAGTACTTC.

This clone was counted a single time. This rearrangement joins TRBV29-1 to TRBJ1-2; tentatively, D is TRBD1 (6 bases). Trimming took off 3 bases at V and 4 bases at J, with 18 bases between the two ends. Germline CDR1 is SQVTM and CDR2 is ANQGSEA. This CDR3 has 15 amino acids. The CDR3 spells CSVDSPGTSFYGYTF. Written as DNA, the CDR3 is TGCAGCGTTGACTCACCCGGGACAAGCTTCTATGGCTACACCTTC.

CDR3 amino acids: CASSLTQGWDEQYF. In DNA, the CDR3 is TGTGCCAGCAGCCTGACCCAGGGGTGGGACGAGCAGTACTTC. The V call is TRBV7-2, the J call TRBJ2-7; a weak D match, TRBD1 (6 bases). The germline V and J ends were trimmed by 5 bases and 5 bases, with 16 bases remaining between them. Germline V CDR1 and CDR2: SGHTA, FQGNSA. The CDR3 covers 14 residues.

The chain employs TRBV28 and TRBJ2-1, with 9 bases matching TRBD1. V lost 4 bases, J lost 0 bases, and 10 bases stayed unmatched. The CDR3 consists of 18 residues. Germline V gene data show CDR1 as MDHEN and CDR2 as SYDVKM. CDR3 residues: CASSSGQGIPASYNEQFF. DNA of the CDR3: TGTGCCAGCAGTTCCGGACAGGGGATACCCGCCTCCTACAATGAGCAGTTCTTC.

The chain links TRBV7-2 to TRBJ1-1, with 8 bases lining up with TRBD1. V lost 6 bases to trimming and J lost 6 bases; unmatched junction nucleotides: 9. Germline V gene sequence: CDR1 SGHTA, CDR2 FQGNSA. CDR3 length: 14 amino acids. DNA for the CDR3: TGTGCCAGCAGTTCCGAGGGACAGGCGGCTGAAGCTTTCTTT. Its translation is CASSSEGQAAEAFF.

V gene TRBV7-2 combines with J gene TRBJ1-4; no firm D call. CDR3 length: 15 residues. V was cut by 5 bases and J by 0 bases, with 10 bases left in between. The V gene's germline CDR1 is SGHTA and CDR2 FQGNSA. The CDR3 DNA follows: TGTGCCAGCAGCGCAGACACCGCAACTAATGAAAAACTGTTTTTT. Protein product: CASSADTATNEKLFF.

This rearrangement joins TRBV11-2 to TRBJ2-2; D is possibly TRBD2 (6 bases). The CDR3 extends over 14 amino acids. CDR1 SGHAT and CDR2 FQNNGV come from the germline V gene. Trimming took 5 bases from V and 4 from J, leaving 11 bases between them. CDR3 sequence (DNA): TGTGCCAGCAGCCGGGGACTCTCCACCGGGGAGCTGTTTTTT. This gives the protein CASSRGLSTGELFF.

V usage is TRBV28 and J usage is TRBJ2-7, with 7 positions matching TRBD1. This CDR3 has 15 amino acids. V dropped 3 bases and J dropped 4; count of bases not matched to a gene: 9. Germline lookup yields CDR1 MDHEN and CDR2 SYDVKM. For the CDR3, the DNA is TGTGCCAGCAGTTTGTACAGGGGCCCCGGATACGAGCAGTACTTC. This gives the protein CASSLYRGPGYEQYF.

Only one count was recorded for this clone. The V gene is TRBV9, the J gene TRBJ2-3; TRBD1 might be the D (6 bases). The V end was cut by 2 bases, the J end by 4 bases, with 14 bases between. The CDR3 length is 15 residues. CDR1 SGDLS and CDR2 YYNGEE come from the germline V gene. The CDR3 coding sequence is TGTGCCAGCAGCGTTGACAGGCTGGGGTCAGATACGCAGTATTTT. It translates to CASSVDRLGSDTQYF.

The chain links TRBV10-3 to TRBJ1-2; the D is unclear. Germline V gene data show CDR1 as ENHRY and CDR2 as SYGVKD. Deletions cut 0 bases from V and 5 bases from J, with 10 bases between. There are 14 residues in the CDR3. The CDR3 is CAISESAAVYGYTF. The CDR3 DNA is TGTGCCATCAGTGAGTCAGCGGCAGTTTATGGCTACACCTTC.

The chain employs TRBV7-9 and TRBJ2-1, with no clear D. The CDR3 sequence is 14 residues long. Per the germline V gene, CDR1 is SEHNR and CDR2 is FQNEAQ (reference sequence). V lost 3 bases, J lost 7 bases, and 13 bases lay in between. The CDR3 protein is CASSFFLVSNEQFF. CDR3 nucleotide sequence: TGTGCCAGCAGCTTTTTTCTAGTCTCAAATGAGCAGTTCTTC.

This clone was detected once. This sequence joins TRBV6-6 and TRBJ1-6; no clear D. This CDR3 comprises 16 residues. Germline CDR1 reads MNHNY; CDR2 reads SVGAGI (reference sequence). V gave up 1 base and J gave up 6 bases, with 13 bases separating them. CDR3 in amino acids: CASSYFSGRGNSPLHF. CDR3 DNA sequence: TGTGCCAGCAGTTACTTCTCCGGACGGGGTAATTCACCCCTCCACTTT.

The chain has TRBV6-6 and TRBJ2-6; 7 bases map to TRBD1. J gave up 3 bases and V 4 bases, and 3 bases lay outside the gene matches. Germline V gives CDR1 MNHNY, CDR2 SVGAGI (reference sequence). This CDR3 has 15 amino acids. This chain's CDR3 is CASSSQGVGANVLTF. The CDR3, as DNA: TGTGCCAGCAGTTCGCAGGGGGTTGGGGCCAACGTCCTGACTTTC.

This chain connects TRBV27 to TRBJ1-4; unclear D gene. The ends were cut back, 0 bases at V and 0 bases at J, with 8 bases in the middle. CDR3 length: 16 residues. Germline CDR1 and CDR2: MNHEY and SMNVEV (reference sequence). The CDR3 loop reads CASSLSYIATNEKLFF. CDR3 DNA: TGTGCCAGCAGTTTATCATATATTGCAACTAATGAAAAACTGTTTTTT. The full variable domain, completed using reference TRBV27 and TRBJ1-4, is EAQVTQNPRYLITVTGKKLTVTCSQNMNHEYMSWYRQDPGLGLRQIYYSMNVEVTDKGDVPEGYKVSRKEKRNFPLILESPSPNQTSLYFCASSLSYIATNEKLFFGSGTQLSVL.

The V and J genes are TRBV25-1 and TRBJ1-6; the D is unclear. Germline V gene lookup returns CDR1 MGHDK and CDR2 SYGVNS. V was cut by 8 bases and J by 5 bases, with 10 bases left in between. The CDR3 extends over 13 amino acids. The CDR3 DNA follows: TGTGCCAGCTCCAGGTTTAATAATTCACCCCTCCACTTT. It encodes CASSRFNNSPLHF.

This clone was counted a single time. The chain recombines TRBV27 with TRBJ2-4, with 9 bases aligning to TRBD1. The J segment lost 6 bases and the V segment lost 5 bases, leaving 2 bases of the junction unmatched. The CDR3 spans 13 residues. The germline V gene encodes CDR1 MNHEY and CDR2 SMNVEV (reference sequence). The CDR3 spells CASSPGQGNIQYF. CDR3 coding DNA: TGTGCCAGCAGTCCGGGACAGGGAAACATTCAGTACTTC.

The chain has TRBV7-9 and TRBJ2-7; no firm D call. The CDR3 is 12 amino acids. V was pared by 1 base and J by 3 bases, with 4 bases between. Germline V lookup: CDR1 SEHNR, CDR2 FQNEAQ (reference sequence). As DNA, the CDR3 is TGTGCCAGCAGCTTAGTAGACTACGAGCAGTACTTC. Amino acids: CASSLVDYEQYF.

Only a few counts were recorded for this clone. V and J are TRBV5-4 and TRBJ1-6; TRBD1 matches at 9 bases. There are 16 residues in the CDR3. J lost 6 bases, V lost 3 bases, and 7 bases had no gene match. Per the germline V gene, CDR1 is SGHNT and CDR2 is YYREEE (reference sequence). CDR3 in DNA: TGTGCCAGCAGCTGGGGACAGGGTACGAGTAATTCACCCCTCCACTTT. This translates into CASSWGQGTSNSPLHF.

Turning to this clone: Other DNA sequences from this sample encode an identical CDR3 as well. The chain uses TRBV5-4 and TRBJ1-5, with TRBD1 identical over 7 bases. Germline CDR1 and CDR2: SGHNT and YYREEE (reference sequence). This CDR3 has 14 residues. V was clipped by 2 bases and J by 1 base; unmatched bases: 0. In DNA, the CDR3 is TGTGCCAGCAGCTTACAGGGGAGCAATCAGCCCCAGCATTTT. It is translated as CASSLQGSNQPQHF.

The CDR3 bases are TGTGCCAGCAGCCAAGAATATGGGGACAGACTTGAAGCTTTCTTT. Amino acid sequence: CASSQEYGDRLEAFF. V usage is TRBV4-2 and J usage is TRBJ1-1, with 7 bases matching TRBD1. The J segment lost 7 bases and the V segment lost 0 bases, leaving 8 bases of the junction unmatched. From germline, CDR1 is LGHNA and CDR2 YNFKEQ. CDR3 length equals 15 residues.